This T cell receptor (beta chain) was sequenced in a study of cytomegalovirus exposure and HLA in healthy donors. Whole-study results and caveats: When analyzed later, a missense DCLRE1C variant was found to be linked to TCR beta V- and J-gene trimming. Analysis performed later found more than 15,000 TCR beta sequences associated with HLA alleles at 0.05 false discovery rate. CMV serostatus alone was available as immune exposure information.

Remarks on this clone: Its antigen is not identified.

With 60 Vbeta and 13 Jbeta primers, the PCR was carried out. In the original workflow: Later reanalysis found 75 million to 95 million unique TCR beta chains, around 9.9 million of them shared. Here immunoSEQ multiplex PCR was the method, and the copy in TCRdb shows in-frame clones only, minus some. V, J and clone size are taken as reported in that table, and D and trimming were inferred from the DNA itself. The table has roughly 150,000 clones, roughly two thirds seen once. The length of the CDR3 is 13 residues. Germline V lookup: CDR1 MNHEY, CDR2 SMNVEV (reference sequence). Trimming removed 4 bases from V and 2 bases from J, with 9 bases in between.

The clonotype comes from a young woman in good health and CMV-seropositive. This chain uses TRBV27 with TRBJ2-7, with D perhaps TRBD1 (6 bases). Input material: PBMCs. The CDR3: CASSYRVAYEQYF. The CDR3 nucleotides read TGTGCCAGCAGTTACAGGGTCGCCTACGAGCAGTACTTC.